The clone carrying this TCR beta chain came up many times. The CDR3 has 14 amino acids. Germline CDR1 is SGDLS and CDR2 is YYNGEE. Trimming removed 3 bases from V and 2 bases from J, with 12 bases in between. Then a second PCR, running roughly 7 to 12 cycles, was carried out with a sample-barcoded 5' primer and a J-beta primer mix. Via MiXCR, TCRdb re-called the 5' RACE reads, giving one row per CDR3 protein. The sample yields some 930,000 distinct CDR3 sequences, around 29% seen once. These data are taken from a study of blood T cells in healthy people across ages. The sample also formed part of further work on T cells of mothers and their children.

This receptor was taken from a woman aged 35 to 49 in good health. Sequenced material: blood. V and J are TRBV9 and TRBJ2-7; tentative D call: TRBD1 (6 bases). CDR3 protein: CASSARSGAYEQYF. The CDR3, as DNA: TGTGCCAGCAGCGCCCGGTCAGGGGCCTACGAGCAGTACTTC.